The 6 T cell receptor beta chains reported below all come from one sample, sequenced in a study of cytomegalovirus exposure and HLA in healthy donors. Here immunoSEQ multiplex PCR was the method, and the copy in TCRdb shows in-frame clones only, minus some. This sample carries under 200,000 clones, about 90% of them seen once, and the ten largest clones take just over 4%. The sequenced sample consisted of PBMCs. The receptors derive from a man aged 18 to 29 in good health and CMV-seropositive.

This chain links TRBV15 with TRBJ2-2, with D maybe TRBD1 (5 bases). Germline loops: CDR1 LNHNV, CDR2 YYDKDF (reference sequence). V was cut by 0 bases and J by 2 bases, with 13 bases left in between. The CDR3 contains 17 residues. The CDR3 coding sequence is TGTGCCACCAGCAGAGATGCAGGACACGTTAACACCGGGGAGCTGTTTTTT. This encodes CATSRDAGHVNTGELFF.

The chain combines TRBV6-6 with TRBJ1-4, with 10 bases aligning to TRBD1. With 6 bases clipped from V and 10 bases from J, the junction kept 8 bases outside the gene matches. Per germline, CDR1 MNHNY and CDR2 SVGAGI (reference sequence). CDR3 length: 14 residues. The chain's CDR3 is CASSTGTGVVKLFF. CDR3 in DNA: TGTGCCAGCAGCACCGGGACAGGGGTGGTAAAACTGTTTTTT.

The CDR3: CASSLEGPGHPNEQYF. The CDR3 DNA reads as TGCGCCAGCAGCTTGGAAGGGCCGGGACACCCCAACGAGCAGTACTTC. The J gene is TRBJ2-7, the V gene TRBV5-1; weak D call: TRBD1 (6 bases). The CDR3 length is 16 residues. Looked up from germline, CDR1 is SGHRS and CDR2 is YFSETQ. V was trimmed by 0 bases and J by 5 bases, leaving 18 bases between them.

This chain uses TRBV11-2 with TRBJ2-2, with 14 bases fitting TRBD2. Germline CDR1 reads SGHAT; CDR2 reads FQNNGV. The CDR3 loop spans 19 amino acids. V shed 1 base, J shed 4 bases, and the junction held 8 bases outside the gene matches. The CDR3 loop reads CASSLGGLAGAAVTGELFF. CDR3 bases: TGTGCCAGCAGCTTAGGGGGACTAGCGGGAGCCGCGGTCACCGGGGAGCTGTTTTTT.

This clone was detected only once. This chain connects TRBV5-8 to TRBJ1-5; 7 nucleotides agree with TRBD1. J was trimmed by 1 base and V by 6 bases; bases with no gene match: 7. This CDR3 is 15 amino acids long. Germline V lookup: CDR1 SGHTS, CDR2 YDEGEE. The CDR3 spells CASNIQGWSNQPQHF. Here the CDR3 DNA reads TGTGCCAGCAACATACAGGGGTGGAGCAATCAGCCCCAGCATTTT.

V is TRBV9 and J is TRBJ1-1, with 9 bases fitting TRBD1. The CDR3 runs 16 residues. Germline CDR1 SGDLS, CDR2 YYNGEE. Trimming removed 3 bases from V and 1 base from J; junction bases left unmatched: 7. The DNA of the CDR3 is TGTGCCAGCAGCGCCGAGATGGGACAGGGGAACACTGAAGCTTTCTTT. Translation: CASSAEMGQGNTEAFF.